This passage covers 26 T cell receptor beta chains from one sample sequenced in a study of blood T cell repertoires in COVID-19. Sequencing used immunoSEQ multiplex PCR; TCRdb keeps in-frame clones, though not all of them. The data hold around 170,000 clones, with about 82% observed a single time. The sequencing input was peripheral blood. All receptors derive from a man between 65 and 80 years old with active or convalescent COVID-19.

Here the CDR3 DNA reads TGTGCCAGCAGTTACTCCGGGGTGAGAGAAAAACTGTTTTTT. It yields the protein CASSYSGVREKLFF. This chain uses TRBV6-5 with TRBJ1-4; no reliable D call. CDR1 MNHEY and CDR2 SVGAGI come from the germline V gene. The CDR3 sequence is 14 residues long. V shed 0 bases and J shed 8 bases, with 10 bases lying between them.

Comments on this clone: The same CDR3 arises from other DNA sequences in this sample as well. The genes are TRBV5-1 and TRBJ1-2, with D perhaps TRBD1 (6 bases). The CDR3 runs 14 residues. Per the germline V gene, CDR1 is SGHRS and CDR2 is YFSETQ. V lost 3 bases and J 2 bases, leaving 11 bases between the germline ends. The CDR3 sequence: CASSSLQGNYGYTF. Written as DNA, the CDR3 is TGCGCCAGCAGCTCGTTACAGGGAAACTATGGCTACACCTTC.

This clone has just a few counts. This chain joins TRBV7-2 and TRBJ1-5; D call uncertain. With 1 base removed from V and 7 bases from J, the gap between germline ends came to 8 bases. The CDR3 is 13 amino acids. Germline V CDR1 and CDR2: SGHTA, FQGNSA. For the CDR3, the DNA is TGTGCCAGCAGCTTAGAACAGTCCCAGCCCCAGCATTTT. Its protein is CASSLEQSQPQHF. The complete variable domain, with remaining parts taken from reference TRBV7-2 and TRBJ1-5, reads GAGVSQSPSNKVTEKGKDVELRCDPISGHTALYWYRQSLGQGLEFLIYFQGNSAPDKSGLPSDRFSAERTGGSVSTLTIQRTQQEDSAVYLCASSLEQSQPQHFGDGTRLSIL.

The gene calls are TRBV6-5 and TRBJ1-4, with 7 positions matching TRBD1. Germline V gene sequence: CDR1 MNHEY, CDR2 SVGAGI. J was trimmed by 5 bases and V by 10 bases; bases with no gene match: 4. This CDR3 spans 12 amino acids. The CDR3 reads CATAGGNEKLFF. The CDR3 DNA reads TGTGCCACCGCAGGGGGGAATGAAAAACTGTTTTTT.

In nucleotides, the CDR3 is TGTGCCAGCAGCGCTCCAGTGAACACTGAAGCTTTCTTT. Translating gives CASSAPVNTEAFF. The rearrangement joins TRBV7-2 to TRBJ1-1; D unresolved. Trimming pared 5 bases from V and 0 bases from J, leaving 7 bases between. Germline V gene data show CDR1 as SGHTA and CDR2 as FQGNSA. This CDR3 contains 13 residues. Full variable domain (remainder filled in from reference TRBV7-2 and TRBJ1-1): GAGVSQSPSNKVTEKGKDVELRCDPISGHTALYWYRQSLGQGLEFLIYFQGNSAPDKSGLPSDRFSAERTGGSVSTLTIQRTQQEDSAVYLCASSAPVNTEAFFGQGTRLTVV.

This sequence joins TRBV5-4 and TRBJ1-1; D unresolved. The CDR3 has 15 residues. Trimming left V 1 base short and J 3 bases short, with 13 bases between. Per germline, CDR1 SGHNT and CDR2 YYREEE (reference sequence). The CDR3 DNA reads TGTGCCAGCAGCTTGATGGGCGGAGGGTACACTGAAGCTTTCTTT. As protein: CASSLMGGGYTEAFF.

Only a few counts were recorded for this clone. This sequence joins TRBV4-2 and TRBJ2-2; 9 bases are shared with TRBD1. Germline V lookup: CDR1 LGHNA, CDR2 YNFKEQ. Trimming took 1 base from V and 4 from J; bases not matched to a gene: 1. The CDR3 runs 15 residues. CDR3 nucleotides: TGTGCCAGCAGCCAAGGACAGGGGGGCACCGGGGAGCTGTTTTTT. It codes for CASSQGQGGTGELFF.

This clone was observed at least ten times. The chain has TRBV2 and TRBJ2-3; TRBD2 matches at 13 bases. The germline V gene has CDR1 SNHLY and CDR2 FYNNEI. Germline trimming cut 5 bases from V and 2 bases from J; bases unmatched to any gene: 7. The CDR3 consists of 17 residues. CDR3 nucleotide sequence: TGTGCCAGCAGTCGCTGGACTAGCGGGAGCGCCACAGATACGCAGTATTTT. Encoded protein: CASSRWTSGSATDTQYF.

This chain connects TRBV5-1 to TRBJ2-7; D is perhaps TRBD1 (6 bases). Trimming removed 4 bases at V and 4 bases at J, with 12 bases between. CDR3 length equals 13 residues. CDR1 is SGHRS and CDR2 is YFSETQ in the germline V gene. Here the CDR3 DNA reads TGCGCCAGCAGCATACAGGGATTATACGAGCAGTACTTC. This sequence encodes CASSIQGLYEQYF.

The genes are TRBV6-2 or TRBV6-3 and TRBJ2-2; 7 nucleotides align to TRBD1. In germline, CDR1 is MNHEY, CDR2 SVGEGT. The CDR3 has 14 amino acids. V gave up 5 bases and J gave up 1 base; unmatched junction bases: 1. CDR3 bases: TGTGCCAGCAGTAGGGACAGGAACACCGGGGAGCTGTTTTTT. Protein: CASSRDRNTGELFF.

V and J are TRBV6-5 and TRBJ1-1; 8 bases map to TRBD1. After removal of 6 bases from V and 11 bases from J, the junction contained 11 bases not matched to a gene. Per the germline V gene, CDR1 is MNHEY and CDR2 is SVGAGI. The CDR3 runs 13 residues. CDR3 nucleotides: TGTGCCAGCAGCCCCGGACAGGGAACCAAGGCTTTCTTT. Amino acids: CASSPGQGTKAFF.

This chain links TRBV5-1 with TRBJ2-5; 8 bases are a match to TRBD1. Germline V gene sequence: CDR1 SGHRS, CDR2 YFSETQ. CDR3 length: 16 amino acids. The V segment lost 2 bases and the J segment 5 bases; nucleotides outside the gene matches: 11. The CDR3 sequence is CASSFATPGGAETQYF. The CDR3 region has the DNA TGCGCCAGCAGCTTCGCTACCCCAGGGGGCGCGGAGACCCAGTACTTC. Based on the CDR3 plus reference TRBV5-1 and TRBJ2-5, the full variable domain is KAGVTQTPRYLIKTRGQQVTLSCSPISGHRSVSWYQQTPGQGLQFLFEYFSETQRNKGNFPGRFSGRQFSNSRSEMNVSTLELGDSALYLCASSFATPGGAETQYFGPGTRLLVL.

The chain couples TRBV7-8 to TRBJ2-1; possible D gene TRBD2, 6 bases. The germline CDR1 and CDR2 sequences are SGHVS and FQNEAQ. The CDR3 consists of 15 residues. Trimming cost V 6 bases and J 4 bases, with 16 bases left between them. DNA for the CDR3: TGTGCCAGCAGTCCACTGGAGGGGCGGTACAATGAGCAGTTCTTC. Amino acids: CASSPLEGRYNEQFF.

This clone was seen a few times. This rearrangement joins TRBV7-3 to TRBJ2-1, with 9 positions matching TRBD1. Germline lookup yields CDR1 SGHTA and CDR2 FQGTGA. V was pared by 2 bases and J by 7 bases, with 0 bases of the junction left unmatched. The CDR3 is made up of 13 amino acids. DNA for the CDR3: TGTGCCAGCAGCTTAGGACAGGGGAATGAGCAGTTCTTC. Protein sequence: CASSLGQGNEQFF.

The rearrangement links TRBV2 to TRBJ1-6; maybe TRBD1 (5 bases). Germline V gene lookup returns CDR1 SNHLY and CDR2 FYNNEI. The CDR3 runs 13 residues. V lost 8 bases and J lost 8, with 13 bases in between. The CDR3 spells CASARGNDSPLHF. CDR3 in DNA: TGTGCCAGCGCACGGGGGAACGATTCACCCCTCCACTTT. Variable domain in full (rest from reference TRBV2 and TRBJ1-6): EPEVTQTPSHQVTQMGQEVILRCVPISNHLYFYWYRQILGQKVEFLVSFYNNEISEKSEIFDDQFSVERPDGSNFTLKIRSTKLEDSAMYFCASARGNDSPLHFGNGTRLTVT.

This chain links TRBV27 with TRBJ2-7, with 9 bases fitting TRBD1. After removal of 3 bases from V and 0 bases from J, the junction contained 3 bases not matched to a gene. CDR1 and CDR2 (germline): MNHEY, SMNVEV (reference sequence). The CDR3 runs 15 residues. The DNA for the CDR3 is TGTGCCAGCAGTTTGGGACAGGGCCGCTCCTACGAGCAGTACTTC. The encoded protein is CASSLGQGRSYEQYF.

This clone was recorded only once. The genes are TRBV6-5 and TRBJ2-5; 7 bases fit TRBD1. Germline V gene lookup returns CDR1 MNHEY and CDR2 SVGAGI. There are 14 residues in the CDR3. The CDR3 DNA sequence: TGTGTTTCCGGGACAGTCTTTCGTGGGGAGACCCAGTACTTC. Protein: CVSGTVFRGETQYF.

V usage is TRBV6-5 and J usage is TRBJ1-2, with D unclear. Germline CDR1 is MNHEY and CDR2 is SVGAGI. The CDR3 covers 15 residues. V was shortened by 4 bases and J by 4 bases, with 16 bases between the two germline ends. The CDR3 nucleotides are TGTGCCAGCAGTTTGGGCAGCCCGTTTTCCTATGGCTACACCTTC. Translating gives CASSLGSPFSYGYTF.

The chain links TRBV5-1 to TRBJ2-7; D is possibly TRBD2 (6 bases). V was pared by 0 bases and J by 3 bases, with 10 bases between. Per the germline V gene, CDR1 is SGHRS and CDR2 is YFSETQ. The CDR3 length is 14 residues. The CDR3 protein is CASSLVSGDYEQYF. The DNA for the CDR3 is TGCGCCAGCAGCTTGGTCTCGGGGGACTACGAGCAGTACTTC.

The chain combines TRBV5-4 with TRBJ1-1; TRBD1 agrees at 7 bases. With V trimmed by 1 base and J by 4 bases, 10 bases remained unmatched. This CDR3 has 16 amino acids. Germline values: CDR1 SGHNT, CDR2 YYREEE (reference sequence). In nucleotides, the CDR3 is TGTGCCAGCAGCTTGCAACAGGGGCTTTGGGTCACTGAAGCTTTCTTT. It specifies CASSLQQGLWVTEAFF. Variable domain in full (rest from reference TRBV5-4 and TRBJ1-1): ETGVTQSPTHLIKTRGQQVTLRCSSQSGHNTVSWYQQALGQGPQFIFQYYREEENGRGNFPPRFSGLQFPNYSSELNVNALELDDSALYLCASSLQQGLWVTEAFFGQGTRLTVV.

This clone was recorded at least ten times. The chain combines TRBV23-1 with TRBJ2-7, with TRBD2 matching over 13 bases. TRBV23-1 is known as an ORF, though its function is uncertain. The ends lost 8 bases at V and 1 base at J; junction bases unmatched: 17. The CDR3 spans 19 residues. CDR3 coding DNA: TGCGCCAGCGAAGCGCGGGACAGGGGACTAGCGGGAAATTCCTACGAGCAGTACTTC. As protein: CASEARDRGLAGNSYEQYF.

The V and J genes are TRBV29-1 and TRBJ1-1, with 7 bases lining up with TRBD1. The CDR3 sequence is 12 residues long. Germline loops: CDR1 SQVTM, CDR2 ANQGSEA. J lost 0 bases, V lost 7 bases, and 2 bases had no gene match. The CDR3 nucleotides read TGCAGCGGGGGACAGATGAACACTGAAGCTTTCTTT. Protein sequence: CSGGQMNTEAFF. Full variable domain (outside the CDR3, taken from reference TRBV29-1 and TRBJ1-1): SAVISQKPSRDICQRGTSLTIQCQVDSQVTMMFWYRQQPGQSLTLIATANQGSEATYESGFVIDKFPISRPNLTFSTLTVSNMSPEDSSIYLCSGGQMNTEAFFGQGTRLTVV.

This chain uses TRBV4-2 with TRBJ1-3; no definite D call. V was pared by 0 bases and J by 1 base, with 13 bases between. CDR1 is LGHNA and CDR2 is YNFKEQ in the germline V gene. The CDR3 spans 17 residues. This CDR3 is CASSQERTGMSGNTIYF. Here the CDR3 DNA reads TGTGCCAGCAGCCAAGAACGTACGGGGATGTCTGGAAACACCATATATTTT.

The rearrangement uses TRBV6-2 or TRBV6-3 and TRBJ1-5; possible D gene TRBD1, 5 bases. This CDR3 region has 13 residues. Germline assignment: CDR1 MNHEY and CDR2 SVGEGT. The V end lost 5 bases, the J end lost 6 bases, and 11 bases lay between the germline ends. The CDR3 bases are TGTGCCAGCAGTAAGGACACGGGTCAGCCCCAGCATTTT. It translates to CASSKDTGQPQHF.

This chain connects TRBV12-3 or TRBV12-4 to TRBJ1-1, with D perhaps matching TRBD1 (5 bases). This CDR3 contains 13 residues. V lost 5 bases and J 11 bases, leaving 18 bases between the germline ends. The CDR3 region has the DNA TGTGCCAGCAGTCACAACACCGGACGGGGGGCTTTCTTT. This sequence encodes CASSHNTGRGAFF.

The V call is TRBV5-1, the J call TRBJ1-2; perhaps TRBD1 as D (6 bases). The length of the CDR3 is 14 residues. Trimming took off 2 bases at V and 6 bases at J, with 14 bases between the two ends. The germline V gene encodes CDR1 SGHRS and CDR2 YFSETQ. The CDR3 protein is CASSLGQPGDGYTF. In nucleotides, the CDR3 is TGCGCCAGCAGCTTAGGACAGCCAGGGGATGGCTACACCTTC.